This T cell receptor beta chain was sequenced during a study of response to subunit inactivated influenza vaccine. A remark on this clonotype: The antigen is not known.

Findings and limits, study-wide: Only a handful of new T cells, the authors suggested, are recruited with each seasonal influenza vaccination.

From the RT-PCR reads, TCRdb called clonotypes with MiXCR, one entry per CDR3 protein. The data hold around 490,000 distinct CDR3 sequences, with 7.5% to 8.5% observed a single time. The germline gives CDR1 SGHTA, CDR2 FQGNSA. Trimming took 7 bases from V and 2 from J, leaving 13 bases between them. The CDR3 covers 14 residues. This sequence was found in a man aged 50 to 75 who received an inactivated influenza vaccine. This chain joins TRBV7-2 and TRBJ2-3; D unclear. Sequenced material: PBMCs from blood, taken about 24 months after vaccination. For the CDR3, the DNA is TGTGCCAGCATAAAGGCGGTTCTCACAGATACGCAGTATTTT. Amino acid sequence: CASIKAVLTDTQYF.